A selection of T cell receptor beta chains follows, all from one sample in a study of CD8 T cells in ankylosing spondylitis. In TCRdb, the 5' RACE reads were re-called with MiXCR into one record per CDR3 protein. The data contain about 360,000 distinct CDR3 sequences, roughly 20% of them singletons. The sample was blood, either unsorted or a sorted T cell fraction (not recorded which). These receptors all stem from a male donor with ankylosing spondylitis or in good health (not recorded which). Each CDR3 is given with its conserved first and last residue. A D gene is named only where the DNA matches it firmly. Only part of the rows carry a size: once, few, many, or a class if the clone is expanded.

v_call,j_call,clone_size,d_call,cdr3_nt,cdr3_aa
TRBV12-3/TRBV12-4,TRBJ2-1,NA,NA,TGTGCCAGCAGTCTTAACCGGGGGCTAGTTGAGCAGTTCTTC,CASSLNRGLVEQFF
TRBV29-1,TRBJ1-1,NA,NA,TGCAGCGTTCATTCCACTGAAGCTTTCTTT,CSVHSTEAFF
TRBV4-1,TRBJ1-3,few,NA,TGCGCCAGCAGCCCGGGTGGTATGGCCGGCGCCCGAAACACCATATATTTT,CASSPGGMAGARNTIYF
TRBV3-1,TRBJ2-3,NA,TRBD1,TGTGCCAGCAGCCCTTTAACCGGGACAGGCGAAGATACGCAGTATTTT,CASSPLTGTGEDTQYF
TRBV12-3/TRBV12-4,TRBJ2-5,NA,NA,TGTGCCAGCAGTGACCGCTGGACAGTCCAAGAGACCCAGTACTTC,CASSDRWTVQETQYF
TRBV7-9,TRBJ2-2,few,NA,TGTGCCAGCAGCTTAGGTTTGCCGGTCACCGGGGAGCTGTTTTTT,CASSLGLPVTGELFF
TRBV12-3/TRBV12-4,TRBJ2-1,many,TRBD2,TGTGCCAGCAGTTTCTCTAGCGGGGGGGCAGGTGAGCAGTTCTTC,CASSFSSGGAGEQFF
TRBV4-1,TRBJ2-1,NA,NA,TGCGCCAGCAGCCAAGAACCGTACAATGAGCAGTTCTTC,CASSQEPYNEQFF
TRBV7-8,TRBJ1-1,few,NA,TGTGCCAGCAGCTTAGAGAGGACATCTGAAGCTTTCTTT,CASSLERTSEAFF
TRBV11-2,TRBJ2-1,NA,TRBD2,TGTGCCAGCCCCTTAACATCTCGCCTAGCGGGGGGTCCCTACAATGAGCAGTTCTTC,CASPLTSRLAGGPYNEQFF
TRBV25-1,TRBJ2-7,few,NA,TGTGCCAGCAGTGAAGCCATCGGGGGCTACGAGCAGTACTTC,CASSEAIGGYEQYF
TRBV20-1,TRBJ2-7,NA,NA,TGCAGTGCTAGAGATGGAGCAGACCCCTACGAGCAGTACTTC,CSARDGADPYEQYF
TRBV12-3/TRBV12-4,TRBJ2-4,NA,NA,TGTGCCAGCAGTCCAAAGGACGGCTACGGGGCCAAAAACATTCAGTACTTC,CASSPKDGYGAKNIQYF
TRBV29-1,TRBJ2-2,many,NA,TGCAGCGTAGGGCAGCCCGGGGAGCTGTTTTTT,CSVGQPGELFF
TRBV11-2,TRBJ1-5,few,TRBD1,TGTGCCAGCAGCTTAGGACAGGGGGCATCTCAGCCCCAGCATTTT,CASSLGQGASQPQHF
TRBV10-2,TRBJ2-1,few,NA,TGCGCCAGCAGTGTAACCCCCCCGGCGCGGTTCTTC,CASSVTPPARFF
TRBV5-1,TRBJ2-3,NA,NA,TGCGCCAGCAGCTTGCTCGTTCCCGGATCTAGCACAGATACGCAGTATTTT,CASSLLVPGSSTDTQYF
TRBV2,TRBJ2-7,few,NA,TGTGCCAGCAGTGATCCCCGCTTGTATGAGCAGTACTTC,CASSDPRLYEQYF
TRBV7-9,TRBJ2-5,few,NA,TGTGCCAGCAGCTTAGCGAATTCCCAAGAGACCCAGTACTTC,CASSLANSQETQYF